This is a list of T cell receptor beta chains from one sample in a study of cytomegalovirus exposure and HLA in healthy donors. The repertoire was sequenced with immunoSEQ multiplex PCR; TCRdb's copy has only in-frame clones and lacks some. The sample has under 150,000 clones, 86% seen once; the top ten hold roughly 3%. The specimen sequenced was PBMCs. These receptor sequences come from a man younger than 35 in good health and CMV-seronegative. Both conserved end residues are part of each CDR3. The D gene is left open where the match is weak. The listing skips clone size in some rows; elsewhere it reads once, few, many or a size class.

TRBV5-5	TRBJ2-7	TRBD1	NA	CASSSGQGTYEQYF	TGTGCCAGCAGCTCGGGACAGGGGACCTACGAGCAGTACTTC
TRBV6-5	TRBJ1-4	NA	NA	CASSYGTLGEKLFF	TGTGCCAGCAGTTACGGGACATTAGGGGAAAAACTGTTTTTT
TRBV13	TRBJ2-3	NA	NA	CASSLMAQSTDTQYF	TGTGCCAGCAGCTTAATGGCCCAGAGCACAGATACGCAGTATTTT
TRBV7-9	TRBJ1-1	TRBD1	NA	CASSRDSWGSEAFF	TGTGCCAGCAGTAGGGACAGTTGGGGGTCTGAAGCTTTCTTT
TRBV4-1	TRBJ2-1	TRBD2	NA	CASSQVVAGVGNEQFF	TGCGCCAGCAGCCAAGTTGTGGCGGGAGTGGGGAATGAGCAGTTCTTC
TRBV28	TRBJ1-4	TRBD1	NA	CASSRDSAVEKLFF	TGTGCCAGCAGTAGGGACAGTGCCGTCGAAAAACTGTTTTTT
TRBV11-2	TRBJ2-7	TRBD1	NA	CASSEGQGTYEQYF	TGTGCCAGCAGCGAGGGACAGGGGACGTACGAGCAGTACTTC
TRBV5-8	TRBJ1-5	NA	NA	CASSFTGSPIQPQHF	TGTGCCAGCAGCTTCACAGGGAGCCCCATTCAGCCCCAGCATTTT
TRBV25-1	TRBJ2-7	TRBD1	NA	CASTGTGGSYEQYF	TGTGCCAGCACCGGGACAGGGGGCTCTTACGAGCAGTACTTC
TRBV19	TRBJ2-5	NA	NA	CASTDRQETQYF	TGTGCCAGTACTGACAGACAAGAGACCCAGTACTTC
TRBV28	TRBJ2-1	TRBD2	NA	CASSLSYGAGTRDGEQFF	TGTGCCAGCAGTTTATCATACGGGGCCGGGACTAGGGACGGCGAGCAGTTCTTC
TRBV5-8	TRBJ2-7	TRBD2	once	CASSLGGTSFDEQYF	TGTGCCAGCAGCTTGGGGGGGACTAGCTTCGACGAGCAGTACTTC
TRBV6-5	TRBJ2-1	NA	NA	CASSSDTYNEQFF	TGTGCCAGCAGTTCGGACACGTACAATGAGCAGTTCTTC
TRBV11-2	TRBJ2-5	TRBD2	once	CASSLVSSGGAGETQYF	TGTGCCAGCAGCTTAGTGTCTAGCGGGGGGGCCGGGGAGACCCAGTACTTC
TRBV6-6	TRBJ2-7	TRBD2	NA	CASSGTSFHEQYF	TGTGCCAGCAGTGGGACTAGCTTCCACGAGCAGTACTTC
TRBV14	TRBJ1-2	NA	NA	CASRPRGLGYGYTF	TGTGCCAGCAGACCTAGGGGACTGGGCTATGGCTACACCTTC
TRBV6-6	TRBJ2-7	TRBD1	once	CASSPTGGPYEQYF	TGTGCCAGCAGTCCCACAGGGGGCCCCTACGAGCAGTACTTC
TRBV19	TRBJ1-5	NA	few	CASSKMGPQPQHF	TGTGCCAGTAGCAAAATGGGGCCTCAGCCCCAGCATTTT
TRBV9	TRBJ2-5	TRBD2	NA	CASSPRRTSRETQYF	TGTGCCAGCAGCCCTCGCCGGACTAGCCGGGAGACCCAGTACTTC
TRBV19	TRBJ2-1	TRBD1	few	CASSRGTGNNEQFF	TGTGCCAGTAGTCGAGGGACAGGCAACAATGAGCAGTTCTTC
TRBV4-1	TRBJ2-5	TRBD1	NA	CASSHIPPSRTGFFQETQYF	TGCGCCAGCAGCCATATTCCCCCATCCCGGACAGGGTTCTTCCAAGAGACCCAGTACTTC
TRBV19	TRBJ1-5	TRBD1	NA	CASSIGSGTGYSNQPQHF	TGTGCCAGTAGTATAGGATCCGGGACAGGGTATAGCAATCAGCCCCAGCATTTT
TRBV15	TRBJ2-1	NA	NA	CATSNRGSSYNEQFF	TGTGCCACCAGCAATCGGGGGAGCTCCTACAATGAGCAGTTCTTC
TRBV19	TRBJ2-3	TRBD2	few	CASSSGGAHADTQYF	TGTGCCAGTAGTAGCGGGGGGGCCCACGCAGATACGCAGTATTTT
TRBV7-2	TRBJ1-3	NA	NA	CASSLRSIPVAGGNTIYF	TGTGCCAGCAGCCTACGATCTATTCCAGTGGCCGGGGGAAACACCATATATTTT
TRBV28	TRBJ1-1	NA	NA	CASSFVQGWVTEAFF	TGTGCCAGCAGTTTTGTACAGGGATGGGTCACTGAAGCTTTCTTT
TRBV12-5	TRBJ1-1	NA	NA	CASEKLRLVGREAFF	TGTGCTAGTGAAAAACTAAGACTAGTGGGGCGAGAAGCTTTCTTT
TRBV6-5	TRBJ2-7	NA	NA	CASRTTAFPTYEQYF	TGTGCCAGCAGAACCACAGCATTTCCAACCTACGAGCAGTACTTC
TRBV5-6	TRBJ2-4	NA	few	CASSLVERAMGNIQYF	TGTGCCAGCAGCTTGGTGGAGAGGGCCATGGGGAACATTCAGTACTTC
TRBV9	TRBJ2-7	TRBD1	NA	CASSVGYRGSHEQYF	TGTGCCAGCAGCGTAGGGTACAGGGGTTCCCACGAGCAGTACTTC
TRBV10-3	TRBJ2-4	NA	NA	CAISDGRTGGSIQYF	TGTGCCATCAGTGACGGGAGAACAGGAGGTAGCATTCAGTACTTC
TRBV7-2	TRBJ2-2	TRBD2	once	CASSPPRVMGLAGSGELFF	TGTGCCAGCAGCCCACCCCGGGTCATGGGACTAGCGGGGTCCGGGGAGCTGTTTTTT
TRBV2	TRBJ2-7	TRBD2	NA	CASSTGLDPGEQYF	TGTGCCAGCAGTACGGGACTAGATCCGGGGGAGCAGTACTTC
TRBV28	TRBJ2-7	NA	NA	CASRTGQFNPHF	TGTGCCAGCAGGACCGGACAGTTCAATCCCCACTTC
TRBV10-1	TRBJ1-2	NA	NA	CASSVRGAGDYGYTF	TGCGCCAGCAGCGTCAGGGGCGCTGGGGACTATGGCTACACCTTC
TRBV6-6	TRBJ1-2	NA	NA	CASSHPGKKGGYTF	TGTGCCAGCAGCCATCCCGGGAAGAAGGGCGGCTACACCTTC
TRBV18	TRBJ2-7	TRBD1	few	CASSPGGQVSYEQYF	TGTGCCAGCTCACCGGGGGGACAGGTCTCCTACGAGCAGTACTTC
TRBV25-1	TRBJ2-7	TRBD1	NA	CATEGQGAYEQYF	TGTGCCACTGAAGGACAGGGAGCCTACGAGCAGTACTTC
TRBV5-1	TRBJ2-2	TRBD1	NA	CASSLLTGGTGELFF	TGCGCCAGCAGCTTGTTGACAGGGGGCACCGGGGAGCTGTTTTTT
TRBV6-1	TRBJ1-2	NA	NA	CASSEIGSYGYTF	TGTGCCAGCAGTGAAATCGGTTCCTATGGCTACACCTTC
TRBV7-9	TRBJ2-2	NA	NA	CASSLGQVVNTGELFF	TGTGCCAGCAGCTTAGGACAGGTCGTGAACACCGGGGAGCTGTTTTTT
TRBV10-1	TRBJ2-7	TRBD2	few	CASSEQAAGAYEQYF	TGCGCCAGCAGTGAACAAGCGGCGGGGGCCTACGAGCAGTACTTC